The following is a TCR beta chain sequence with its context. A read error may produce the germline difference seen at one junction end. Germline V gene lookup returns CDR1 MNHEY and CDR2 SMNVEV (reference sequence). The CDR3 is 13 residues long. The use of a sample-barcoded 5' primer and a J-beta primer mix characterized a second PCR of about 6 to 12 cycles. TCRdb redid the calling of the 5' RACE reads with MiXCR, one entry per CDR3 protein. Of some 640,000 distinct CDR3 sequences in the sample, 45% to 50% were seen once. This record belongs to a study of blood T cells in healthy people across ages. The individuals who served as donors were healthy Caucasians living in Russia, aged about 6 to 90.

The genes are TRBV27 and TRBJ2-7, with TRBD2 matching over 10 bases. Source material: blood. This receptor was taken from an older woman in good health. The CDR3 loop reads CASSFLAGAERYF. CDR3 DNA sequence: TGTGCCAGCAGTTTCCTAGCGGGAGCCGAGCGGTACTTC.